These 15 T cell receptor beta chains were sequenced from one sample in a study of OX40 agonist ivuxolimab in advanced cancers. TCRdb's table, derived via immunoSEQ multiplex PCR, lists solely in-frame clones and lacks some. This table holds roughly 39,000 clones, about 90% found once. The sequencing here drew on CD4+ or CD8+ T cells sorted from blood, taken in a trial of the OX40 agonist ivuxolimab. The receptors were gathered from an adult with an advanced solid tumor such as melanoma, head and neck, liver or kidney cancer.

The chain links TRBV5-6 to TRBJ2-3; weak D call: TRBD2 (6 bases). The CDR3 has 15 amino acids. The germline gives CDR1 SGHDT, CDR2 YYEEEE. Between the trimmed V and J ends, which lost 0 bases and 0 bases, there was a span of 8 bases. DNA for the CDR3: TGTGCCAGCAGCTTGGTGGGAGGAAGCACAGATACGCAGTATTTT. This gives the protein CASSLVGGSTDTQYF.

The J gene is TRBJ1-2, the V gene TRBV18; D not resolved. The ends were cut back, 0 bases at V and 4 bases at J, with 9 bases in the middle. This CDR3 has 14 amino acids. Germline lookup yields CDR1 KGHSH and CDR2 LQKENI. The CDR3 sequence is CASSPPSHSYGYTF. In DNA, the CDR3 is TGTGCCAGCTCACCACCAAGCCACTCCTATGGCTACACCTTC.

The gene calls are TRBV19 and TRBJ1-2; maybe TRBD1 (6 bases). The CDR3 consists of 14 residues. From germline, CDR1 is LNHDA and CDR2 SQIVND (reference sequence). V lost 4 bases to trimming and J lost 4 bases, with 13 bases between them. The CDR3 region has the DNA TGTGCCAGTAGTAAAACAGGGAGATCCTATGGCTACACCTTC. Translated: CASSKTGRSYGYTF.

This sequence joins TRBV14 and TRBJ1-2, with D unresolved. Per germline, CDR1 SGHDN and CDR2 FVKESK. The CDR3 runs 15 residues. V was clipped by 1 base and J by 0 bases, with 9 bases between them. The CDR3 nucleotides read TGTGCCAGCAGCCAAGGGGCCGCGGCTAACTATGGCTACACCTTC. It translates to CASSQGAAANYGYTF.

The chain has TRBV28 and TRBJ2-3; 8 bases are shared with TRBD1. CDR1 is MDHEN, CDR2 SYDVKM, per germline. After removal of 2 bases from V and 13 bases from J, the junction contained 11 bases not matched to a gene. The CDR3 is 14 amino acids. In nucleotides, the CDR3 is TGTGCCAGCAGTTTAAGTACAGGGGGTCCCGGGGAGTATTTT. This codes for CASSLSTGGPGEYF.

This chain links TRBV7-3 with TRBJ1-5; TRBD1 matches 9 bases. The CDR3 runs to 15 residues. Losses at the gene ends were 2 bases for V and 7 bases for J; bases not matched to a gene: 6. Germline CDR1 SGHTA, CDR2 FQGTGA. The CDR3 DNA reads as TGTGCCAGCAGCTTAGCGGGACAGGGAATACAGCCCCAGCATTTT. Its translation: CASSLAGQGIQPQHF.

This clone showed up just once. The rearrangement links TRBV7-3 to TRBJ2-1; 10 nucleotides line up with TRBD2. The J segment lost 0 bases and the V segment lost 6 bases, leaving 5 bases of the junction unmatched. The CDR3 consists of 16 residues. CDR1 is SGHTA, CDR2 FQGTGA, per germline. This CDR3 reads CASSRTSGSSYNEQFF. The CDR3 nucleotides are TGTGCCAGCAGTAGGACTAGCGGAAGCTCCTACAATGAGCAGTTCTTC.

The rearrangement uses TRBV19 and TRBJ1-6, with 10 nucleotides matching TRBD1. The V and J ends lost 6 bases and 7 bases, in that order; junction bases with no gene match: 3. The CDR3 is 14 amino acids. Germline CDR1 LNHDA, CDR2 SQIVND (reference sequence). In DNA, the CDR3 is TGTGCCAGTAGAGGGACAGGGGAGAATTCACCCCTCCACTTT. Protein: CASRGTGENSPLHF. The full variable domain, its missing parts supplied by reference TRBV19 and TRBJ1-6, is DGGITQSPKYLFRKEGQNVTLSCEQNLNHDAMYWYRQDPGQGLRLIYYSQIVNDFQKGDIAEGYSVSREKKESFPLTVTSAQKNPTAFYLCASRGTGENSPLHFGNGTRLTVT.

The chain employs TRBV19 and TRBJ2-7; the D call may be TRBD1 or TRBD2 (7 bases each). Trimming took off 3 bases at V and 2 bases at J, with 20 bases between the two ends. CDR1 LNHDA and CDR2 SQIVND come from the germline V gene (reference sequence). This CDR3 has 17 residues. The DNA for the CDR3 is TGTGCCAGTAGTATCCTGGACAGGCGGGAGTATACCTACGAGCAGTACTTC. Protein product: CASSILDRREYTYEQYF. Combining the CDR3 with reference TRBV19 and TRBJ2-7 gives the whole variable domain DGGITQSPKYLFRKEGQNVTLSCEQNLNHDAMYWYRQDPGQGLRLIYYSQIVNDFQKGDIAEGYSVSREKKESFPLTVTSAQKNPTAFYLCASSILDRREYTYEQYFGPGTRLTVT.

V and J are TRBV5-1 and TRBJ1-1; possibly TRBD1 for D (5 bases). Trimming removed 0 bases at V and 1 base at J, with 10 bases between. Germline-derived CDR1 and CDR2 are SGHRS and YFSETQ. The CDR3 is 15 residues long. CDR3 protein: CASSLGGYANTEAFF. The CDR3 DNA is TGCGCCAGCAGCTTGGGGGGGTATGCGAACACTGAAGCTTTCTTT. Full variable domain (remainder filled in from reference TRBV5-1 and TRBJ1-1): KAGVTQTPRYLIKTRGQQVTLSCSPISGHRSVSWYQQTPGQGLQFLFEYFSETQRNKGNFPGRFSGRQFSNSRSEMNVSTLELGDSALYLCASSLGGYANTEAFFGQGTRLTVV.

V and J are TRBV6-5 and TRBJ2-5, with TRBD2 matching 13 bases. The germline CDR1 and CDR2 sequences are MNHEY and SVGAGI. The CDR3 consists of 14 residues. The V gene end was trimmed by 8 bases and the J gene end by 6 bases; junction bases not matched to a gene: 6. Here the CDR3 DNA reads TGTGCCAGCGTTCGGACTAGCGGGAGTAAGACCCAGTACTTC. It is translated as CASVRTSGSKTQYF.

V usage is TRBV5-1 and J usage is TRBJ1-1; tentative D call: TRBD1 (6 bases). The germline V gene has CDR1 SGHRS and CDR2 YFSETQ. V lost 3 bases and J lost 8, with 20 bases in between. CDR3 size: 15 residues. The CDR3 nucleotides read TGCGCCAGCAGCTCCTCCATACAGGGAAGGGCCGAAGCTTTCTTT. Its protein product is CASSSSIQGRAEAFF.

This clone was observed once. This chain joins TRBV18 and TRBJ2-3; D possibly matches TRBD1 or TRBD2 (5 bases each). V was cut by 3 bases and J by 1 base, with 8 bases left in between. The CDR3 is 14 residues long. Germline loops: CDR1 KGHSH, CDR2 LQKENI. CDR3: CASSPWDRTDTQYF. DNA for the CDR3: TGTGCCAGCTCACCTTGGGACCGCACAGATACGCAGTATTTT.

The V and J genes are TRBV5-8 and TRBJ2-2; TRBD1 or TRBD2 may be the D gene (6 bases each). The V gene's germline CDR1 is SGHTS and CDR2 YDEGEE. V was shortened by 2 bases and J by 9 bases, with 17 bases between the two germline ends. The CDR3 is made up of 15 amino acids. CDR3 in DNA: TGTGCCAGCAGCTTTTTGGGGGCTAGCGACCGGGAGCTGTTTTTT. As protein: CASSFLGASDRELFF.

The V and J genes are TRBV19 and TRBJ1-5; maybe TRBD1 (5 bases). The CDR3 is 15 amino acids. The germline V and J ends were trimmed by 4 bases and 6 bases, with 16 bases remaining between them. Germline CDR1 is LNHDA and CDR2 is SQIVND (reference sequence). Here the CDR3 reads CASSTPPGRPQPQHF. The CDR3, as DNA: TGTGCCAGTAGTACCCCGCCGGGACGCCCTCAGCCCCAGCATTTT.